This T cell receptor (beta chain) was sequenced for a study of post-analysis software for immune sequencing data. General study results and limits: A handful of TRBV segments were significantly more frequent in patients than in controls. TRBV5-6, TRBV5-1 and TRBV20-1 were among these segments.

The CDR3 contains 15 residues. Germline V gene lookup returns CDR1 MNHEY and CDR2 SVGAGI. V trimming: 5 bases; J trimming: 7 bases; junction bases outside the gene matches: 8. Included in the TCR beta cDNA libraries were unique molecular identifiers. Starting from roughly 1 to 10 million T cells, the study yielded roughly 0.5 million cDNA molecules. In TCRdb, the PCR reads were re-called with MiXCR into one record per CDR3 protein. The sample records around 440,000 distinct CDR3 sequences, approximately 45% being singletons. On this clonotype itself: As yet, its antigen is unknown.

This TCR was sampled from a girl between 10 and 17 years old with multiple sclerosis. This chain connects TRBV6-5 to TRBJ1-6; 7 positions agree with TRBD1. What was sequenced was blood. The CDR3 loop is CASSRLQGTNSPLHF. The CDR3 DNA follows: TGTGCCAGCAGTCGGTTACAGGGGACCAATTCACCCCTCCACTTT.